The 2 T cell receptor beta chains in this list originate from one sample, sequenced in a study of T cell responses to AZD1222 COVID-19 vaccine. This table comes from immunoSEQ multiplex PCR, and its TCRdb copy is limited to in-frame clones, with some not included. The table records about 130,000 clones, around nine tenths of them present only once. The sample consisted of peripheral blood, taken 28 days after the second AZD1222 dose. The receptor source for this set is an adult who received the AZD1222 COVID-19 vaccine.

In this sample, this clone turned up once. V usage is TRBV7-9 and J usage is TRBJ1-4; tentative D call: TRBD1 (6 bases). V was shortened by 2 bases and J by 0 bases, with 13 bases between the two germline ends. CDR1 is SEHNR, CDR2 FQNEAQ, per germline (reference sequence). This CDR3 contains 17 residues. CDR3: CASSLRGTPTTNEKLFF. The CDR3 nucleotides read TGTGCCAGCAGCTTACGGGGGACACCCACAACTAATGAAAAACTGTTTTTT. The variable domain in full, with the rest retrieved from reference TRBV7-9 and TRBJ1-4, is DTGVSQNPRHKITKRGQNVTFRCDPISEHNRLYWYRQTLGQGPEFLTYFQNEAQLEKSRLLSDRFSAERPKGSFSTLEIQRTEQGDSAMYLCASSLRGTPTTNEKLFFGSGTQLSVL.

J is TRBJ1-5 and V is TRBV12-3 or TRBV12-4, with D possibly matching TRBD1 (6 bases). This CDR3 contains 13 residues. V lost 5 bases, J lost 7 bases, and 12 bases lay in between. This chain's CDR3 is CASSPAGGQPQHF. Here the CDR3 DNA reads TGTGCCAGCAGTCCCGCGGGGGGCCAGCCCCAGCATTTT.